The present TCR beta chain was sequenced within a study of T cell responses to AZD1222 COVID-19 vaccine. Study outcomes and limitations: Mostly white British, mostly female donors; authors suggested clonal diversity may be underestimated. The CD4 TCRs associated with vaccination extended across spike and predominated at 160-218 and 743-854. Only 5 or 6 individuals given AZD1222 were seropositive at baseline. Repertoires were obtained solely post-peak T cell response.

Data came from immunoSEQ multiplex PCR; TCRdb stores just in-frame clones and leaves some out. This table holds around 150,000 clones, roughly 90% found once. Regarding this clone: Antigen specificity is unknown.

V gave up 8 bases and J gave up 0 bases; unmatched junction bases: 19. Germline V CDR1 and CDR2: MDHEN, SYDVKM. The CDR3 contains 19 residues. The receptor was derived from an adult who received the AZD1222 COVID-19 vaccine. This chain connects TRBV28 to TRBJ1-5; 7 nucleotides agree with TRBD1. Sequenced here: peripheral blood, sampled 28 days after the second AZD1222 dose. The CDR3 sequence: CASPPSTGVSVNSNQPQHF. DNA of the CDR3: TGTGCCAGCCCACCCTCTACAGGGGTCTCAGTGAATAGCAATCAGCCCCAGCATTTT.